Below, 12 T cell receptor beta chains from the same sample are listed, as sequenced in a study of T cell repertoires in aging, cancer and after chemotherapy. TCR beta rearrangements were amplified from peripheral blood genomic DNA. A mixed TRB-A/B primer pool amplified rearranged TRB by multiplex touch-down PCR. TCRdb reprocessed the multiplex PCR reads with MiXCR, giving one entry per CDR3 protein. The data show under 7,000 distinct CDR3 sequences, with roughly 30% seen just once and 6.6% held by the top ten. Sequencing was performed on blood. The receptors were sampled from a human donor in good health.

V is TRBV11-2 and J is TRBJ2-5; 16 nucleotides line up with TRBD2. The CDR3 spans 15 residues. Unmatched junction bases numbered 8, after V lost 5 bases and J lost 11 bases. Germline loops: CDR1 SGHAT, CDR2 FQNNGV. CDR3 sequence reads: CASSGTSGGANEQYF. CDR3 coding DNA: TGTGCCAGCAGCGGGACTAGCGGGGGGGCCAATGAGCAGTACTTC.

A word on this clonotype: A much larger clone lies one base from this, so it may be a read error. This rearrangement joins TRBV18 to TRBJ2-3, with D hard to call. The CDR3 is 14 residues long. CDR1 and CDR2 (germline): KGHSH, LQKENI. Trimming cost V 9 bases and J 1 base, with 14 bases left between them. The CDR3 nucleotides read TGTGCCAGTAGTAATGACGGACGCACAGATACGCAGTATTTT. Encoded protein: CASSNDGRTDTQYF. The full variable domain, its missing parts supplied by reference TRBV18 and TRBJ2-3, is NAGVMQNPRHLVRRRGQEARLRCSPMKGHSHVYWYRQLPEEGLKFMVYLQKENIIDESGMPKERFSAEFPKEGPSILRIQQVVRGDSAAYFCASSNDGRTDTQYFGPGTRLTVL.

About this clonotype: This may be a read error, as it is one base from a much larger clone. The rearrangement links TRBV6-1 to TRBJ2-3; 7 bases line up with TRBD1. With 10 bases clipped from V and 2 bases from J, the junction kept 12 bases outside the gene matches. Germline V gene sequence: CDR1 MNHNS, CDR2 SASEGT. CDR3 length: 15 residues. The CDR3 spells CATSRPGQPTDTQYF. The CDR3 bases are TGTGCCACCAGCAGGCCGGGACAGCCCACAGATACGCAGTATTTT.

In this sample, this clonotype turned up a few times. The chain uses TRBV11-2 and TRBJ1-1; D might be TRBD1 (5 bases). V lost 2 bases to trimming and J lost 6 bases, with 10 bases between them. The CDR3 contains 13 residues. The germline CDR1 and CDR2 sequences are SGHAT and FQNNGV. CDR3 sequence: CASSLIGVSEAFF. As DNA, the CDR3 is TGTGCCAGCAGCTTAATAGGGGTCTCTGAAGCTTTCTTT.

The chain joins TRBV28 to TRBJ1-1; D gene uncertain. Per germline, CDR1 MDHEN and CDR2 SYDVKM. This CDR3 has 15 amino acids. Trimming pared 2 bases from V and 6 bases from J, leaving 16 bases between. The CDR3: CASSLRPDFVAEAFF. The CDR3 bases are TGTGCCAGCAGTTTACGTCCGGACTTCGTGGCTGAAGCTTTCTTT.

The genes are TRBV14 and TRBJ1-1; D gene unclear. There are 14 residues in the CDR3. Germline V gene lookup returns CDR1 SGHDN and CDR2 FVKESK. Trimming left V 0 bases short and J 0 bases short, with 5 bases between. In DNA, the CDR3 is TGTGCCAGCAGCCAAGAATTGATGAACACTGAAGCTTTCTTT. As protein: CASSQELMNTEAFF.

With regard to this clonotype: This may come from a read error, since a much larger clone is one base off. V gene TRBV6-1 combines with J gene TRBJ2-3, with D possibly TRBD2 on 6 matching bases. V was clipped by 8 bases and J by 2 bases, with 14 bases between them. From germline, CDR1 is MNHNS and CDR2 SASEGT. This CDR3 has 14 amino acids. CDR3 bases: TGTGCCAGCCGGGATAGCGGACACACAGATACGCAGTATTTT. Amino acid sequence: CASRDSGHTDTQYF.

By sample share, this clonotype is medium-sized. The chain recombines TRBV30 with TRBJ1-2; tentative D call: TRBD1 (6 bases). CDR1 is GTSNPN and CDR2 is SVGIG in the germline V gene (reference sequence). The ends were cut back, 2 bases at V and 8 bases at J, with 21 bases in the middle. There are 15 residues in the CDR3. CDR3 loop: CAWSLAGGGGSGYTF. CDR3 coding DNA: TGTGCCTGGAGTCTAGCCGGGGGCGGAGGATCCGGCTACACCTTC.

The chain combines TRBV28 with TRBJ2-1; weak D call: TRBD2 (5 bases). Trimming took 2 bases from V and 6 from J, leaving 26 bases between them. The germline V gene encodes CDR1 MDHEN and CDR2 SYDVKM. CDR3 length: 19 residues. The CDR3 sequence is CASSLTTLRLTGESNEQFF. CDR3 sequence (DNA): TGTGCCAGCAGTTTAACCACCCTCCGACTCACTGGGGAGAGCAATGAGCAGTTCTTC.

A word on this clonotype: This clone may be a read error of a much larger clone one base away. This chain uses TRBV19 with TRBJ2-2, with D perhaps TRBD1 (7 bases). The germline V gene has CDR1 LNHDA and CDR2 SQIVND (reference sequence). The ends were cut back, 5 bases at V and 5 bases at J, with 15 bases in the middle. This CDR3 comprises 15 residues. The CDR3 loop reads CASSPTTGRTGELFF. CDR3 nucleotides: TGTGCCAGTAGTCCCACGACAGGGAGGACCGGGGAGCTGTTTTTT.

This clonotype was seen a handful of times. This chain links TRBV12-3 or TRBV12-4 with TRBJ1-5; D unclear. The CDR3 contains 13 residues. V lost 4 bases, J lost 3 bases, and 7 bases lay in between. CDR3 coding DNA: TGTGCCAGCAGTTCTAGTATCAATCAGCCCCAGCATTTT. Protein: CASSSSINQPQHF.

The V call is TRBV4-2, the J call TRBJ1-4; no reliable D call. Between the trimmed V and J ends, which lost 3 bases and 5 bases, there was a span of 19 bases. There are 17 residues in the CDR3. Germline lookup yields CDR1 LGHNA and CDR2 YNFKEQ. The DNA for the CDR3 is TGTGCCAGCAGCCAGATTGGTGAGGGCGTTGCGAATGAAAAACTGTTTTTT. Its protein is CASSQIGEGVANEKLFF.